The sequence of this TCR beta chain was determined in a study of T cell repertoires in cytomegalovirus infection. Study overall: Public TCR beta signatures indicated both CMV infection and matching HLA type. Study observations and caveats: The ex vivo response was dominated by HLA-C-restricted CMV-specific TCR beta clonotypes.

The table lists this clonotype with many counts. Its antigen is undetermined. This CDR3 region has 15 residues. With V trimmed by 1 base and J by 6 bases, 6 bases remained unmatched. CDR1 and CDR2 from the germline V gene are SGHTA and FQGNSA. TCRdb re-derived calls from the reads in MiXCR, one entry per CDR3 protein. There are over 300,000 distinct CDR3 sequences in the sample; 15% to 20% occur only once, and more than 10% lies in the top ten. This clonotype was obtained from a human donor in good health (CMV status not recorded). Some clones in this sample may be carry-over from other donors' samples. The chain recombines TRBV7-2 with TRBJ2-3, with TRBD2 identical over 8 bases. Sequencing was done on a sample of PBMCs. CDR3 region: CASSLVAGGADTQYF. CDR3 nucleotides: TGTGCCAGCAGCTTAGTTGCCGGGGGGGCGGATACGCAGTATTTT.